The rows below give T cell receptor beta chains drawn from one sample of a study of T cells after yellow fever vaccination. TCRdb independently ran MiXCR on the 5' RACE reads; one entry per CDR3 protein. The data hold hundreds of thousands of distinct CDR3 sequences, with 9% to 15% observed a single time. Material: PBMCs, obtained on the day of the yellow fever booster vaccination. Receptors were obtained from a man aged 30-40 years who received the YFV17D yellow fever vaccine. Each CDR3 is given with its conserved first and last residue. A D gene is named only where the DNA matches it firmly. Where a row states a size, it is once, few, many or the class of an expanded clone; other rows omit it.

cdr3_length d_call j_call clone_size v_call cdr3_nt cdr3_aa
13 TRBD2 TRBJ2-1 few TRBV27 TGTGCCAGCAAGGGACTAGCCGAGAATGAGCAGTTCTTC CASKGLAENEQFF
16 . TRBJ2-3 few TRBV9 TGTGCCAGCAGCCCCCCGGGGGCGGGGGCCTGGGATACGCAGTATTTT CASSPPGAGAWDTQYF
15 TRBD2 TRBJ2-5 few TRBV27 TGTGCCAGCAGACCTCTAGCGGCGTGGTCAGAGACCCAGTACTTC CASRPLAAWSETQYF
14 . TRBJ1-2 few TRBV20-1 TGCAGTGCTGCACCCATGGCAGCCGGTTATGGCTACACCTTC CSAAPMAAGYGYTF
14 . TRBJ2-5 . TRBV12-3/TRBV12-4 TGTGCCAGCAGTTTGAGCAGGGGAGAAGAGACCCAGTACTTC CASSLSRGEETQYF
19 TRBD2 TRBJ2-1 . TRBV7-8 TGTGCCAGCAGCTCCTCGTACCCCTCGAGCGGGAGGGCCCGAAATGAGCAGTTCTTC CASSSSYPSSGRARNEQFF
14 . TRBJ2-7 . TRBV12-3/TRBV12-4 TGTGCCAGCAGTTTATCGCTTTCCCCCTACGAGCAGTACTTC CASSLSLSPYEQYF
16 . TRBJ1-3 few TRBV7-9 TGTGCCAGCAGCCTACGGGACTGGAGCTCTGGAAACACCATATATTTT CASSLRDWSSGNTIYF
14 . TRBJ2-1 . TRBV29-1 TGCAGCGTTAGCGGCGGAAGCTCCTACAATGAGCAGTTCTTC CSVSGGSSYNEQFF
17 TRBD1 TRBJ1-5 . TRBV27 TGTGCCAGCAGTAACCTTTTGGGGACAGGGGTGTCTCAGCCCCAGCATTTT CASSNLLGTGVSQPQHF
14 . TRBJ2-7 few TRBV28 TGTGCCAGCAGTTCCGGACATCGCTCCTACGAGCAGTACTTC CASSSGHRSYEQYF
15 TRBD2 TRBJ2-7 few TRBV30 TGTGCCTGGAGTCCAGCCCTAGCGGGAGTAGCCGAGCAGTACTTC CAWSPALAGVAEQYF
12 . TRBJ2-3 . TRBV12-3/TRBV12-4 TGTGCCAGCAGCTGGATCACAGATACGCAGTATTTT CASSWITDTQYF
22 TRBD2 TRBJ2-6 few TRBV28 TGTGCCAGCAGTTTATATTCTAGGGGACGGACTAGCGGGAGGATTGGGGCCAACGTCCTGACTTTC CASSLYSRGRTSGRIGANVLTF
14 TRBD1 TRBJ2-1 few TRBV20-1 TGCAGTGCTGGTGACAGGGCATCCTACAATGAGCAGTTCTTC CSAGDRASYNEQFF
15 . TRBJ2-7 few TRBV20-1 TGCAGTGCTAGAAACTCTCGGGTCACTACGTGGGAGCAGTACTTC CSARNSRVTTWEQYF
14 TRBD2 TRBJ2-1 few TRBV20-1 TGCAGCCCGAATAGCGGGAGTATGTACAATGAGCAGTTCTTC CSPNSGSMYNEQFF
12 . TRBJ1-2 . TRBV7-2 TGTGCCAGCAGCCCACAGGCGAATGGCTACACCTTC CASSPQANGYTF
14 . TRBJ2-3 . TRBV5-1 TGCGCCAGCAGCCCAGAGGACTGGACAGATACGCAGTATTTT CASSPEDWTDTQYF
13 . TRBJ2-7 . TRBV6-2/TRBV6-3 TGTGCCAGCAGTTACAGGTTATCCTACGAGCAGTACTTC CASSYRLSYEQYF
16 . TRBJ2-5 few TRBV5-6 TGTGCCAGCAGCTTGGCCACGGGACTCGATGAAGAGACCCAGTACTTC CASSLATGLDEETQYF
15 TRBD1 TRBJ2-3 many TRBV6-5 TGTGCCAGCAGTTACCGGGGACAGGTCACAGATACGCAGTATTTT CASSYRGQVTDTQYF
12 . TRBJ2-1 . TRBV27 TGTGCCAGCAGTTCTCAGGGGTTTGAGCAGTTCTTC CASSSQGFEQFF
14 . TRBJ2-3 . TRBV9 TGTGCCAGCAGCGGCCCCGGCGGAACAGATACGCAGTATTTT CASSGPGGTDTQYF
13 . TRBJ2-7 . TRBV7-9 TGTGCCAGCAGCTTTGACGTAACCTACGAGCAGTACTTC CASSFDVTYEQYF
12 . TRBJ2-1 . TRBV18 TGTGCCAGCTCACCACCGGAACGGAAGCAGTTCTTC CASSPPERKQFF
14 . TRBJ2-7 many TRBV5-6 TGTGCCAGCAGCTTGCGGCGACAGACCTACGAGCAGTACTTC CASSLRRQTYEQYF
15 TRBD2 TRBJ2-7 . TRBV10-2 TGCGCCAGCAGTGAGATGGCGGGAGGATCCTACGAGCAGTACTTC CASSEMAGGSYEQYF
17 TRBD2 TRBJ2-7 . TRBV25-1 TGTGCCAGCAGAGGAACTCTACTAGCGGAGGGGACCTACGAGCAGTACTTC CASRGTLLAEGTYEQYF
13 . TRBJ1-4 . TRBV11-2 TGTGCCAGCAGCACCTCCTATAATGAAAAACTGTTTTTT CASSTSYNEKLFF
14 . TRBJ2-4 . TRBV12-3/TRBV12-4 TGTGCCAGCAGTTTCAAAGGCGCCGGGAACATTCAGTACTTC CASSFKGAGNIQYF
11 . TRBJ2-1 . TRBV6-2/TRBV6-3 TGTGCCACGCTGGACTTTAATGAGCAGTTCTTC CATLDFNEQFF